The rows below give T cell receptor beta chains drawn from one sample of a study of T cells after yellow fever vaccination. Each CDR3 protein is one row after TCRdb ran MiXCR on the 5' RACE reads. The sample shows under 150,000 distinct CDR3 sequences, about 7.7% of them seen only once. The source was CD4+ T cells sorted from PBMCs, collected 5 days after the yellow fever booster vaccination. The receptors here all came from a man aged 25-45 years who received the YFV17D yellow fever vaccine. Each CDR3 is given with its conserved first and last residue. The D gene is left open where the match is weak. Size is omitted from some rows. Given values are once, few, many or a class for expanded clones.

TRBV25-1	TRBJ1-4	-	few	TGTGCCAGCCGTTCTGACAGTTTGAATGAAAAACTGTTTTTT	CASRSDSLNEKLFF
TRBV20-1	TRBJ2-7	-	-	TGCAGTGCCCCCGTGGGGGGAATCTCCTACGAGCAGTACTTC	CSAPVGGISYEQYF
TRBV7-2	TRBJ2-5	-	-	TGTGCCAGCAGCCAGCATGGGGAGAGGGCAGGGAAGACCCAGTACTTC	CASSQHGERAGKTQYF
TRBV10-3	TRBJ2-1	-	many	TGTGCCATCATGGAAGGCAGCGGCTCCTACAATGAGCAGTTCTTC	CAIMEGSGSYNEQFF
TRBV21-1	TRBJ2-5	-	many	TGTGCCAGCAGCCGTGGTGGAGAGACCCAGTACTTC	CASSRGGETQYF
TRBV14	TRBJ2-1	TRBD2	many	TGTGCCAGCAGCCCGACCATTCTAGCGGGAGTCAGGGGGGAGCAGTTCTTC	CASSPTILAGVRGEQFF
TRBV14	TRBJ2-1	TRBD2	many	TGTGCCAGCAGCCAAAGGGGACTAGCGCGGGGGAATGAGCAGTTCTTC	CASSQRGLARGNEQFF
TRBV7-2	TRBJ2-1	-	many	TGTGCCAGCAGCTTTTCAAGTCCCTCCGGTGAGCAGTTCTTC	CASSFSSPSGEQFF
TRBV29-1	TRBJ2-5	-	many	TGCAGCGTTCTGGGTAACCAAGAGACCCAGTACTTC	CSVLGNQETQYF
TRBV5-1	TRBJ2-3	-	many	TGCGCCAGCAGCTCGCTTGGTGGCGGCGGGAGCACAGATACGCAGTATTTT	CASSSLGGGGSTDTQYF